This passage covers 29 T cell receptor beta chains from one sample sequenced in a study of T cells in Graves' hyperthyroidism and ophthalmopathy. Amplification of TCR beta CDR3 regions was performed using RNA transcripts as template. Primed by the HTBI set, a first-round RT-PCR was run on the TCR CDR3. TCRdb reprocessed the multiplex PCR reads via MiXCR and lists one record per CDR3 protein. The sample carries 300,000 to 350,000 distinct CDR3 sequences, around 18% recorded once. Sequenced: blood. These receptors originate from a woman in her 40s with Graves' ophthalmopathy.

This clonotype was picked up many times. The V gene is TRBV30, the J gene TRBJ1-2; D possibly corresponds to TRBD1 (5 bases). The CDR3 spans 13 residues. Germline CDR1 reads GTSNPN; CDR2 reads SVGIG (reference sequence). The V end lost 5 bases, the J end lost 4 bases, and 14 bases lay between the germline ends. CDR3 in DNA: TGTGCCTGGGCCGGGACCCCGGGCTATGGCTACACCTTC. As protein: CAWAGTPGYGYTF.

The chain is built from TRBV27 and TRBJ1-2; TRBD1 is a possible D gene (6 bases). The CDR3 covers 15 residues. V lost 6 bases to trimming and J lost 7 bases, with 21 bases between them. Germline CDR1 reads MNHEY; CDR2 reads SMNVEV (reference sequence). The CDR3 nucleotides read TGTGCCAGCAGGCCAGACTCCGGGACACTATTTGGCTACACCTTC. Protein product: CASRPDSGTLFGYTF.

This clonotype was seen ten or more times. The chain combines TRBV6-1 with TRBJ1-1; D ambiguous. Trimming shortened V by 1 base and J by 1 base, and 10 bases separated the two germline ends. Germline lookup yields CDR1 MNHNS and CDR2 SASEGT. The CDR3 is made up of 15 amino acids. The CDR3 protein is CASSEVGSPNTEAFF. The CDR3, as DNA: TGTGCCAGCAGTGAAGTAGGGTCACCGAACACTGAAGCTTTCTTT.

In its sample, this clonotype was seen many times. The chain couples TRBV13 to TRBJ2-5; a possible D gene is TRBD2 (6 bases). V was pared by 2 bases and J by 5 bases, with 24 bases between. The CDR3 covers 18 residues. Germline V CDR1 and CDR2: PRHDT, FYEKMQ (reference sequence). CDR3 amino acids: CASSLTPGHRGGMETQYF. The CDR3 region has the DNA TGTGCCAGCAGCTTAACCCCCGGACACCGCGGCGGGATGGAGACCCAGTACTTC.

Comments on this clonotype: The junction differs from germline at one of its ends, possibly a read error. The chain employs TRBV6-2 or TRBV6-3 and TRBJ2-7; 10 positions agree with TRBD1. The CDR3 totals 21 residues. Germline CDR1 reads MNHEY; CDR2 reads SVGEGT. The CDR3 nucleotides read TGTGCCAGCAATTACCCGACCGGGACAGGGGCAGGCACTAGCGGAACCTACGAGCAGTACTTC. Protein sequence: CASNYPTGTGAGTSGTYEQYF.

This clonotype was counted at least ten times. This rearrangement joins TRBV2 to TRBJ2-6; 11 positions agree with TRBD1. In germline, CDR1 is SNHLY, CDR2 FYNNEI. The junction had 6 bases not matched to a gene; V was cut back by 4 bases and J by 4 bases. This CDR3 is built from 17 residues. The CDR3 spells CASSGDRGEEGANVLTF. CDR3 nucleotides: TGTGCCAGCAGTGGGGACAGGGGGGAGGAAGGGGCCAACGTCCTGACTTTC.

This clonotype was seen many times. This chain uses TRBV28 with TRBJ2-7, with 8 positions matching TRBD1. CDR3 length equals 15 residues. V dropped 7 bases and J dropped 5; count of bases not matched to a gene: 13. Germline-derived CDR1 and CDR2 are MDHEN and SYDVKM. The CDR3 loop is CASTNPGDRRDEQYF. CDR3 sequence (DNA): TGTGCCAGCACCAACCCGGGGGACAGGCGGGACGAGCAGTACTTC.

The table lists this clonotype with many counts. The chain couples TRBV12-3 or TRBV12-4 to TRBJ2-5; D possibly matches TRBD1 or TRBD2 (5 bases each). The V and J ends lost 6 bases and 4 bases respectively, with 15 bases between them. The CDR3 totals 14 residues. CDR3 sequence reads: CASRHSGRGETQYF. The CDR3 nucleotides read TGTGCCAGCAGACACTCGGGACGAGGAGAGACCCAGTACTTC.

This clonotype has a count of ten or more. The genes are TRBV28 and TRBJ2-5; a weak D match, TRBD1 (5 bases). CDR1 and CDR2 (germline): MDHEN, SYDVKM. The CDR3 loop spans 15 amino acids. V was pared by 6 bases and J by 5 bases, with 19 bases between. The CDR3: CASRGFGAGWETQYF. For the CDR3, the DNA is TGTGCCAGCAGGGGTTTTGGGGCAGGGTGGGAGACCCAGTACTTC.

In the case of this clonotype: One end of the junction does not line up with germline, which may come from a read error. The rearrangement joins TRBV7-2 to TRBJ1-2; no clear D gene. The CDR3 sequence is 14 residues long. Germline lookup yields CDR1 SGHTA and CDR2 FQGNSA. CDR3 sequence (DNA): TGTGCCAGCAGCCTAGCCCCGACTCTCTATGGCTACACCTTC. It specifies CASSLAPTLYGYTF.

Details on this clonotype: Given the absence of the conserved phenylalanine or tryptophan at the CDR3 end, a read error is likely. This chain links TRBV3-1 with TRBJ2-7; possible D gene TRBD2, 5 bases. The V and J ends lost 0 bases and 1 base respectively, with 10 bases between them. Germline V gene data show CDR1 as LGHDT and CDR2 as YNNKEL (reference sequence). The CDR3 contains 15 residues. The CDR3 region is CASSQEAARSYEQYL. For the CDR3, the DNA is TGTGCCAGCAGCCAAGAAGCGGCAAGATCCTACGAGCAGTACCTC.

Ten or more counts support this clonotype. The CDR3 coding sequence is TGTGCCATCAGTGAGATGGGGGGATACACTGAAGCTTTCTTT. It codes for CAISEMGGYTEAFF. This chain joins TRBV10-3 and TRBJ1-1, with D perhaps matching TRBD1 (5 bases). The CDR3 runs to 14 residues. With 2 bases removed from V and 3 bases from J, the gap between germline ends came to 10 bases. Per germline, CDR1 ENHRY and CDR2 SYGVKD.

This clonotype has at least ten counts. The chain is built from TRBV6-5 and TRBJ1-6; D gene unclear. Trimming took off 0 bases at V and 12 bases at J, with 6 bases between the two ends. The V gene's germline CDR1 is MNHEY and CDR2 SVGAGI. CDR3 length equals 12 residues. The CDR3 here is CASSYSGQPLHF. The CDR3 DNA reads as TGTGCCAGCAGTTACTCGGGCCAACCCCTCCACTTT.

This clonotype was recorded at least ten times. The chain recombines TRBV4-1 with TRBJ2-4, with D perhaps assigned TRBD1 or TRBD2 (5 bases each). CDR3 length equals 15 residues. Germline V lookup: CDR1 MGHRA, CDR2 YSYEKL. The V end was cut by 4 bases, the J end by 6 bases, with 16 bases between. This CDR3 reads CASSRDRDHGNIQYF. The DNA for the CDR3 is TGCGCCAGCAGCCGAGACCGGGACCACGGAAACATTCAGTACTTC.

At least ten counts were recorded for this clonotype. The chain couples TRBV28 to TRBJ1-1; D ambiguous. Germline loops: CDR1 MDHEN, CDR2 SYDVKM. V dropped 3 bases and J dropped 4 bases, with 12 bases sitting between them. The CDR3 has 14 residues. CDR3 residues: CASSFGRLGTEAFF. The CDR3 DNA follows: TGTGCCAGCAGTTTCGGCAGGTTGGGCACTGAAGCTTTCTTT.

Ten or more counts support this clonotype. This chain joins TRBV28 and TRBJ1-2; the D gene is possibly TRBD1 (6 bases). Germline CDR1 reads MDHEN; CDR2 reads SYDVKM. V lost 2 bases to trimming and J lost 7 bases, with 26 bases between them. The CDR3 is 18 amino acids. CDR3 sequence: CASSLDSGLLTGFAGYTF. The CDR3 bases are TGTGCCAGCAGTTTAGATTCGGGCCTACTCACAGGGTTCGCTGGCTACACCTTC.

This clonotype has ten or more counts. The V gene is TRBV12-5, the J gene TRBJ2-5; D possibly corresponds to TRBD1 (6 bases). Germline V gene sequence: CDR1 LGHNT, CDR2 FRNRAP. The CDR3 runs 15 residues. V dropped 6 bases and J dropped 5 bases, with 19 bases sitting between them. This CDR3 is CASGETPGEGETQYF. CDR3 in DNA: TGTGCTAGTGGCGAAACCCCAGGGGAAGGCGAGACCCAGTACTTC.

This clonotype was observed at least ten times. The chain joins TRBV6-1 to TRBJ2-7; 11 positions match TRBD2. After removal of 8 bases from V and 5 bases from J, the junction contained 8 bases not matched to a gene. Germline V CDR1 and CDR2: MNHNS, SASEGT. The CDR3 is made up of 14 amino acids. The DNA of the CDR3 is TGTGCCAGCGTATCGGGACTAGCGGCTCACGAGCAGTACTTC. This translates into CASVSGLAAHEQYF.

This chain uses TRBV6-2 or TRBV6-3 with TRBJ2-5; D gene unclear. The V gene lost 2 bases and the J gene lost 4 bases, with 11 bases spanning the gap. CDR1 is MNHEY, CDR2 SVGEGT, per germline. The CDR3 contains 14 residues. As DNA, the CDR3 is TGTGCCAGCAGTTACCACGGTCCCGGAGAGACCCAGTACTTC. Translated, it gives CASSYHGPGETQYF.

In this sample, this clonotype turned up many times. The chain combines TRBV7-8 with TRBJ2-2, with D tentatively TRBD1 or TRBD2 (5 bases each). CDR3 length equals 18 residues. Per germline, CDR1 SGHVS and CDR2 FQNEAQ. V gave up 4 bases and J gave up 1 base, with 19 bases separating them. CDR3 in DNA: TGTGCCAGCAGCTACATAGGGGAGTGGGGAAAGAACACCGGGGAGCTGTTTTTT. Encoded protein: CASSYIGEWGKNTGELFF.

This clonotype was counted at least ten times. The gene calls are TRBV20-1 and TRBJ1-3, with D perhaps TRBD1 (5 bases). The germline V gene has CDR1 DFQATT and CDR2 SNEGSKA (reference sequence). The CDR3 runs to 14 residues. Trimming shortened V by 5 bases and J by 0 bases, and 11 bases separated the two germline ends. The CDR3 spells CSAGTAGSGNTIYF. The DNA for the CDR3 is TGCAGTGCTGGGACGGCCGGCTCTGGAAACACCATATATTTT.

This chain joins TRBV5-1 and TRBJ2-2, with 7 bases identical to TRBD1. The ends lost 4 bases at V and 4 bases at J; junction bases unmatched: 1. This CDR3 has 13 residues. The V gene's germline CDR1 is SGHRS and CDR2 YFSETQ. CDR3 sequence: CASSNRGTGELFF. CDR3 DNA sequence: TGCGCCAGCAGCAACAGGGGCACCGGGGAGCTGTTTTTT.

This clonotype was recorded at least ten times. DNA of the CDR3: TGTGCCAGCAGCCGGGGACAGGGACAAAATCGAGGGGGCTACACCTTC. Protein: CASSRGQGQNRGGYTF. The J gene is TRBJ1-2, the V gene TRBV13; 9 nucleotides line up with TRBD1. Germline values: CDR1 PRHDT, CDR2 FYEKMQ (reference sequence). The CDR3 contains 16 residues. J lost 8 bases, V lost 5 bases, and 15 bases had no gene match.

This clonotype was observed at least ten times. The V gene is TRBV19, the J gene TRBJ1-1; D perhaps matches TRBD1 (5 bases). Germline-derived CDR1 and CDR2 are LNHDA and SQIVND (reference sequence). The CDR3 covers 14 residues. Trimming removed 3 bases at V and 0 bases at J, with 8 bases between. The CDR3 DNA reads TGTGCCAGTAGTATGGGGCCGCTGAACACTGAAGCTTTCTTT. It specifies CASSMGPLNTEAFF.

The gene calls are TRBV15 and TRBJ2-2; D is possibly TRBD2 (5 bases). The CDR3 has 14 residues. Germline loops: CDR1 LNHNV, CDR2 YYDKDF (reference sequence). CDR3 coding DNA: TGTGTCACGGAGGCGGGCGGAGGCACCGGGGAGCTGTTTTTT. Protein product: CVTEAGGGTGELFF.

The rearrangement joins TRBV28 to TRBJ2-7, with D perhaps given as TRBD1 or TRBD2 (5 bases each). Germline CDR1 reads MDHEN; CDR2 reads SYDVKM. The CDR3 has 15 amino acids. V was pared by 2 bases and J by 5 bases, with 16 bases between. The CDR3 protein is CASSLGTGSGNEQYF. CDR3 nucleotides: TGTGCCAGCAGTTTAGGGACGGGATCGGGTAACGAGCAGTACTTC.

This clonotype came up many times. V usage is TRBV9 and J usage is TRBJ1-3; no definite D call. Germline values: CDR1 SGDLS, CDR2 YYNGEE. CDR3 length: 14 residues. V was clipped by 4 bases and J by 3 bases, with 11 bases between them. Here the CDR3 reads CASSRQLYGNTIYF. For the CDR3, the DNA is TGTGCCAGCAGCCGCCAGCTCTATGGAAACACCATATATTTT.

This clonotype came up a few times. V gene TRBV6-1 combines with J gene TRBJ1-6; D might be TRBD1 (6 bases). Germline V CDR1 and CDR2: MNHNS, SASEGT. With 7 bases removed from V and 7 bases from J, the gap between germline ends came to 17 bases. The CDR3 covers 15 residues. Written as DNA, the CDR3 is TGTGCCAGCACCCTCAACAGGGAGGGGAATTCACCCCTCCACTTT. Amino acids: CASTLNREGNSPLHF.

This clonotype was found a few times. DNA of the CDR3: TGCGCCAGCAGCCAAGCCCTAGATTTCCAAGAGACCCAGTACTTC. This encodes CASSQALDFQETQYF. The chain employs TRBV4-1 and TRBJ2-5; D gene ambiguous. This CDR3 contains 15 residues. V lost 1 base and J 1 base, leaving 10 bases between the germline ends. The germline V gene encodes CDR1 MGHRA and CDR2 YSYEKL.